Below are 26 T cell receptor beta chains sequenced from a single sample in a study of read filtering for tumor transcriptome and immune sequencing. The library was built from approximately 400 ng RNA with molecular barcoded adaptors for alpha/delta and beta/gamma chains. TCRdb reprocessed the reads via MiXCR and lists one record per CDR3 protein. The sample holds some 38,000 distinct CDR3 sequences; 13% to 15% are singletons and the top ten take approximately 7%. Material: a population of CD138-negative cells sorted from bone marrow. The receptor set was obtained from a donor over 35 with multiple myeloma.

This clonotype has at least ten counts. This CDR3 reads CASSRRDRVQETQYF. The CDR3 bases are TGTGCCAGCTCACGCCGGGACAGGGTTCAAGAGACCCAGTACTTC. This chain links TRBV18 with TRBJ2-5; 9 positions agree with TRBD1. Germline lookup yields CDR1 KGHSH and CDR2 LQKENI. V was pared by 4 bases and J by 2 bases, with 5 bases of the junction left unmatched. This CDR3 has 15 residues.

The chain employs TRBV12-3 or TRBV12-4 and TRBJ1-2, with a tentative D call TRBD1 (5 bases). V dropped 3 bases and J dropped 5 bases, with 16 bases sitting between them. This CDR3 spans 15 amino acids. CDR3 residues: CASSFPGTATYGYTF. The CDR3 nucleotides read TGTGCCAGCAGTTTTCCTGGGACGGCTACTTATGGCTACACCTTC.

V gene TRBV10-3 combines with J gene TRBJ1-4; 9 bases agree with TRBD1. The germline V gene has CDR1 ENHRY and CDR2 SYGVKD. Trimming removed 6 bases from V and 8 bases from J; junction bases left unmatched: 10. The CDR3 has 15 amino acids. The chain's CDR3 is CAISYATGGEEKLFF. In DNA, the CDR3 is TGTGCCATCAGCTACGCGACAGGGGGAGAGGAAAAACTGTTTTTT.

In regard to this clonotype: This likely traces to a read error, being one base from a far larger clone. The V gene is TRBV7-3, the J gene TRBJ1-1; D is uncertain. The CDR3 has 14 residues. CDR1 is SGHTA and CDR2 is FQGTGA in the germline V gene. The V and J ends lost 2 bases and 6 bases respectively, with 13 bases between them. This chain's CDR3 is CASSLGVSVAEAFF. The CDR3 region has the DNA TGTGCCAGCAGCTTAGGTGTATCCGTGGCTGAAGCTTTCTTT.

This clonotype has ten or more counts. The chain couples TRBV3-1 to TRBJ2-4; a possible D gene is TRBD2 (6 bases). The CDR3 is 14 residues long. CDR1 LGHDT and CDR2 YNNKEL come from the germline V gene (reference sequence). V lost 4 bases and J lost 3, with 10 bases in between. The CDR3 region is CASSPPGLKNIQYF. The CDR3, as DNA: TGTGCCAGCAGCCCCCCGGGACTCAAAAACATTCAGTACTTC. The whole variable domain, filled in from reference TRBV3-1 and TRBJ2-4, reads DTAVSQTPKYLVTQMGNDKSIKCEQNLGHDTMYWYKQDSKKFLKIMFSYNNKELIINETVPNRFSPKSPDKAHLNLHINSLELGDSAVYFCASSPPGLKNIQYFGAGTRLSVL.

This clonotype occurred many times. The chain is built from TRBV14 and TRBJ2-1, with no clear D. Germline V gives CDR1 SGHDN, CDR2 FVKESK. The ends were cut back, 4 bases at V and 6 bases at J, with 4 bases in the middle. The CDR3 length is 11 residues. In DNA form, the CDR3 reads TGTGCCAGCAGCCCCGGCAATGAGCAGTTCTTC. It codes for CASSPGNEQFF.

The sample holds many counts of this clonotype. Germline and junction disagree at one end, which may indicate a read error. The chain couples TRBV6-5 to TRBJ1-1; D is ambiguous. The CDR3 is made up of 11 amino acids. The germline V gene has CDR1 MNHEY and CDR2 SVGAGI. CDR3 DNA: TGTGCCAGCAGTACCTGGACTGAAGCTTCCTTT. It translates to CASSTWTEASF.

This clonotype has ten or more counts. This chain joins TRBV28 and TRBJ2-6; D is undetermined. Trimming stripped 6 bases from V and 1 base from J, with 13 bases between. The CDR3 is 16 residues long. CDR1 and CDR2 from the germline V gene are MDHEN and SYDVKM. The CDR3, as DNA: TGTGCCAGCAGAGTAGCTTTAGGATCTGGGGCCAACGTCCTGACTTTC. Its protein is CASRVALGSGANVLTF.

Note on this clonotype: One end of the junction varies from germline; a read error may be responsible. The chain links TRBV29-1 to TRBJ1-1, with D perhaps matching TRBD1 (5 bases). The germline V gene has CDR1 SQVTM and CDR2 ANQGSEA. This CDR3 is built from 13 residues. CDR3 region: CSVENAGQTEALF. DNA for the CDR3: TGCAGCGTTGAAAATGCAGGGCAGACTGAAGCTCTCTTT.

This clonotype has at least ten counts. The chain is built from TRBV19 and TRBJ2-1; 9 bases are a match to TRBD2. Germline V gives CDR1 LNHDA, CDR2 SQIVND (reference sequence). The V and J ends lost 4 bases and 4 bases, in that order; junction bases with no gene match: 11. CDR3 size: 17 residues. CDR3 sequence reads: CASSTQQTSGNYNEQFF. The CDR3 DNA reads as TGTGCCAGTAGTACCCAACAGACTAGCGGAAATTACAATGAGCAGTTCTTC.

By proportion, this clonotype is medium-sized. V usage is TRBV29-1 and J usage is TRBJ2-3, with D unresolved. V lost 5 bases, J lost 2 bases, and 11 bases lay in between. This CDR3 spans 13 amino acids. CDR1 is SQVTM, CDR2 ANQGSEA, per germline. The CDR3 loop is CSVFGTYTDTQYF. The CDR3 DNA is TGCAGCGTTTTTGGTACCTACACAGATACGCAGTATTTT.

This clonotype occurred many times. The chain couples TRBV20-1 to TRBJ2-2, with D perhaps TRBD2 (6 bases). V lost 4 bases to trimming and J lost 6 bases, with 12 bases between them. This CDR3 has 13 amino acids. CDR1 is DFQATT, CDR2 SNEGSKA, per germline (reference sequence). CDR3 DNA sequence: TGCAGTGCTAAGGACGGGAGCGCCGGGGAGCTGTTTTTT. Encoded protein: CSAKDGSAGELFF.

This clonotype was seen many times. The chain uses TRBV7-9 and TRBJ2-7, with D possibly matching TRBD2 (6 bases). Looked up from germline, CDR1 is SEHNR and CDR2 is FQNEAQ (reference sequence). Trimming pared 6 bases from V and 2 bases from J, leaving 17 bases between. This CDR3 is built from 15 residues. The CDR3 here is CASSSGSRFPYEQYF. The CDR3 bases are TGTGCCAGCAGTTCCGGGAGCAGGTTCCCCTACGAGCAGTACTTC.

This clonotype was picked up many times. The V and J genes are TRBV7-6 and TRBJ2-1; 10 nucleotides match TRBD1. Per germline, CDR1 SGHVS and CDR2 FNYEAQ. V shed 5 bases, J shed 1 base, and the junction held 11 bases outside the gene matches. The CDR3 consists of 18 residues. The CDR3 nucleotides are TGTGCCAGCAGCCAAGGACAGGGGGGAGGGCTATCCTACAATGAGCAGTTCTTC. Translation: CASSQGQGGGLSYNEQFF.

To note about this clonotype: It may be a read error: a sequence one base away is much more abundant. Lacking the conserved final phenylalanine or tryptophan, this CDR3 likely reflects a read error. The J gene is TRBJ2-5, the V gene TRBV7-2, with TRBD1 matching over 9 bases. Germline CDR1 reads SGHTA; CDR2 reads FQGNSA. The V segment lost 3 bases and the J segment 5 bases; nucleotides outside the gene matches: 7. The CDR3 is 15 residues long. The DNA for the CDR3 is TGTGCCAGCAGCTTGGGGACAGGGTTAGGTGAGACCCAGTACCTC. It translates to CASSLGTGLGETQYL.

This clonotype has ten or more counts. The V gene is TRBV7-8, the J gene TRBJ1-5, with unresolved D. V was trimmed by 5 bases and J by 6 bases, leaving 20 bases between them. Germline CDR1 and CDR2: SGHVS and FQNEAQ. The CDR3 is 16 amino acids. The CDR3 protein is CASSPSRLRISQPQHF. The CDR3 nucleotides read TGTGCCAGCAGCCCGAGCCGGCTCAGGATCAGTCAGCCCCAGCATTTT.

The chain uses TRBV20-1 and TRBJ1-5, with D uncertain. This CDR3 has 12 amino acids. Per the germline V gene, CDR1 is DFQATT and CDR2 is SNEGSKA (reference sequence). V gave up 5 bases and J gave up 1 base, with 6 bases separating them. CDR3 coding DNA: TGCAGTGCTCCCCCGAGCAATCAGCCCCAGCATTTT. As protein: CSAPPSNQPQHF.

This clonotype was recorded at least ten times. This CDR3 reads CSARLTDTQYF. The DNA of the CDR3 is TGCAGTGCTAGATTGACAGATACGCAGTATTTT. V and J are TRBV20-1 and TRBJ2-3, with no clear D. Trimming removed 2 bases from V and 3 bases from J, with 3 bases in between. Looked up from germline, CDR1 is DFQATT and CDR2 is SNEGSKA (reference sequence). The length of the CDR3 is 11 residues.

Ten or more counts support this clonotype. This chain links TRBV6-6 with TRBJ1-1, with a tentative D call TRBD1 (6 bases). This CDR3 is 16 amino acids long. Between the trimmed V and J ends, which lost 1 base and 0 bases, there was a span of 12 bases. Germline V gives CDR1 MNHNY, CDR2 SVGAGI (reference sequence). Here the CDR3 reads CASSYFRDRMNTEAFF. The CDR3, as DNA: TGTGCCAGCAGTTACTTCCGCGACAGGATGAACACTGAAGCTTTCTTT.

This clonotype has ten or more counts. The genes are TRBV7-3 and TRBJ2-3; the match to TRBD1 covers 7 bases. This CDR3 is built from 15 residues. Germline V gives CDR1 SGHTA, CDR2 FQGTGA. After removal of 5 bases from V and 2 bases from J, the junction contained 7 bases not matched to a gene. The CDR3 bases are TGTGCCAGCAGCCTCACGGGACAGACCACAGATACGCAGTATTTT. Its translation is CASSLTGQTTDTQYF.

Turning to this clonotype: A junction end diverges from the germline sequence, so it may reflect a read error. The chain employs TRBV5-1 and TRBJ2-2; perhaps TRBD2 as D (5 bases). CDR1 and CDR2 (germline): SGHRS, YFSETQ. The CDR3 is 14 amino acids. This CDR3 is CAGKSDPNTGELSF. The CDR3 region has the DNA TGCGCCGGCAAATCCGACCCGAACACCGGGGAGCTGTCTTTT.

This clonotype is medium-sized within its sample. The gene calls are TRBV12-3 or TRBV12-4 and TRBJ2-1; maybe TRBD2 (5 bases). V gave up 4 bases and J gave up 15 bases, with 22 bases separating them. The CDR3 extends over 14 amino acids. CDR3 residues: CASSSQAGPGWGFF. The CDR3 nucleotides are TGTGCCAGCAGTTCCCAGGCGGGTCCCGGGTGGGGGTTCTTC.

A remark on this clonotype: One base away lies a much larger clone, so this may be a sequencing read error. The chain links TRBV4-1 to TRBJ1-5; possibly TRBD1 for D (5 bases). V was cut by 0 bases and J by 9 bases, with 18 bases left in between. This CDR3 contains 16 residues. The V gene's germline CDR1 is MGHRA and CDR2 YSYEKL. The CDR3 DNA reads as TGCGCCAGCAGCCAAGATTGGGCAGGGTCGGGACGGCCCCAGCATTTT. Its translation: CASSQDWAGSGRPQHF.

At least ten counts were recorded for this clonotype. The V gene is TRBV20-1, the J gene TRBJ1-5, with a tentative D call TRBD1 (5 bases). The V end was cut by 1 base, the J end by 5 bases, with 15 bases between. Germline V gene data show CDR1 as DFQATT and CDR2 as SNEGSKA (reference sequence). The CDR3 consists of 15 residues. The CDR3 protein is CSARVSGQGDQPQHF. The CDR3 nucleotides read TGCAGTGCTAGAGTAAGTGGGCAGGGTGATCAGCCCCAGCATTTT.

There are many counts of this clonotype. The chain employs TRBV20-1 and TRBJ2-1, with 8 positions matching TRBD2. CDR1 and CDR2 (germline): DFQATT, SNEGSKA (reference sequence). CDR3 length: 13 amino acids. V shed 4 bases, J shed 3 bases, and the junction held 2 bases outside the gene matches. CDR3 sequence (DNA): TGCAGTGCTATTAGCGGGGTCTACAATGAGCAGTTCTTC. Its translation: CSAISGVYNEQFF.

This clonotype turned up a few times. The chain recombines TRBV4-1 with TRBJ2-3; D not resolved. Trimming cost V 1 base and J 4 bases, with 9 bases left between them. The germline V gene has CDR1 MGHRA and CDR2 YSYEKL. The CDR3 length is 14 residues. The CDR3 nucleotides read TGCGCCAGCAGCCAAGGTCCCCCGCCAGATACGCAGTATTTT. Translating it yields CASSQGPPPDTQYF.